This record looks at one T cell receptor (beta chain) sequence and its context. These data come from a study of OX40 agonist ivuxolimab in advanced cancers. The CDR3 covers 13 residues. From germline, CDR1 is ENHRY and CDR2 SYGVKD. V was cut by 5 bases and J by 7 bases, with 15 bases left in between. TCRdb keeps only in-frame clones here, not all; method: immunoSEQ multiplex PCR. The sample has over 95,000 clones, 90% to 95% seen once. Material: CD4+ or CD8+ T cells sorted from blood, obtained in a trial of the OX40 agonist ivuxolimab. This chain uses TRBV10-3 with TRBJ2-7; a possible D gene is TRBD2 (6 bases). This sequence originates from an adult with an advanced solid tumor such as melanoma, head and neck, liver or kidney cancer. The CDR3 is CAISSDEAGEQYF. CDR3 nucleotides: TGTGCCATCAGTTCTGACGAGGCGGGGGAGCAGTACTTC.